This T cell receptor (beta chain) was found in a study of shared clonotypes between healthy human individuals. CDR1 is LNHDA, CDR2 SQIVND, per germline (reference sequence). The V end was cut by 5 bases, the J end by 0 bases, with 11 bases between. CDR3 size: 14 residues. Clones were sequenced by immunoSEQ multiplex PCR, and TCRdb holds only the in-frame ones, with some missing. The sample carries about 1.4 million clones, 95% to 97% recorded once. The origin of this receptor is a man younger than 40 in good health. V usage is TRBV19 and J usage is TRBJ2-7; D is unclear. Sequenced material: naive CD4+ T cells sorted from blood. The subset here: CD45RA+ positively selected. The CDR3 DNA is TGTGCCAGTAGTGCGACCCCCAGCTCCTACGAGCAGTACTTC. Protein: CASSATPSSYEQYF.